Following are 12 T cell receptor beta chains from one sample sequenced in a study of blood T cell repertoires in COVID-19. Data came from immunoSEQ multiplex PCR; TCRdb stores just in-frame clones and leaves some out. Of some 240,000 clones in the sample, about 89% are singletons; the top ten hold 5.5% to 6.5%. The specimen sequenced was peripheral blood. These receptor sequences come from a man between 60 and 75 years old who had recovered from COVID-19.

This clone was observed once. The rearrangement links TRBV4-3 to TRBJ2-5, with 7 bases lining up with TRBD1. V shed 4 bases and J 5 bases; nucleotides not matched to a gene: 10. The germline V gene encodes CDR1 LGHNA and CDR2 YSLEER. CDR3 length: 15 residues. The CDR3, as DNA: TGCGCCAGCAGCCGAGGGACAGACCTTGTGGAGACCCAGTACTTC. The encoded protein is CASSRGTDLVETQYF.

The chain carries TRBV5-6 and TRBJ1-6; TRBD1 aligns across 7 bases. The CDR3 runs 16 residues. Germline trimming cut 0 bases from V and 6 bases from J; bases unmatched to any gene: 6. From germline, CDR1 is SGHDT and CDR2 YYEEEE. The CDR3 sequence: CASSLDRGSGNSPLHF. CDR3 DNA: TGTGCCAGCAGCTTGGACAGGGGAAGCGGTAATTCACCCCTCCACTTT.

The V call is TRBV13, the J call TRBJ1-3, with 7 bases identical to TRBD1. The CDR3 loop spans 15 amino acids. CDR1 is PRHDT, CDR2 FYEKMQ, per germline (reference sequence). Losses at the gene ends were 6 bases for V and 0 bases for J; bases not matched to a gene: 5. The CDR3 nucleotides are TGTGCCAGCAGGAGAGGACAGGTCTCTGGAAACACCATATATTTT. Protein product: CASRRGQVSGNTIYF. The complete variable domain, with remaining parts taken from reference TRBV13 and TRBJ1-3, reads AAGVIQSPRHLIKEKRETATLKCYPIPRHDTVYWYQQGPGQDPQFLISFYEKMQSDKGSIPDRFSAQQFSDYHSELNMSSLELGDSALYFCASRRGQVSGNTIYFGEGSWLTVV.

The chain combines TRBV18 with TRBJ2-2, with 8 bases matching TRBD1. From germline, CDR1 is KGHSH and CDR2 LQKENI. V shed 2 bases and J 0 bases; nucleotides not matched to a gene: 8. The CDR3 runs 18 residues. The DNA of the CDR3 is TGTGCCAGCTCACCAGTGGCGACAGGGGCGACGAACACCGGGGAGCTGTTTTTT. It yields the protein CASSPVATGATNTGELFF.

This chain links TRBV6-5 with TRBJ1-1; the D is unclear. The germline CDR1 and CDR2 sequences are MNHEY and SVGAGI. This CDR3 has 15 amino acids. The germline V and J ends were trimmed by 5 bases and 4 bases, with 17 bases remaining between them. DNA for the CDR3: TGTGCCAGCAGTACCACGTCGAGGATTTTCACTGAAGCTTTCTTT. Translating it yields CASSTTSRIFTEAFF.

The chain recombines TRBV7-2 with TRBJ2-1, with TRBD2 identical over 8 bases. The CDR3 totals 16 residues. CDR1 SGHTA and CDR2 FQGNSA come from the germline V gene. V gave up 3 bases and J gave up 7 bases; unmatched junction bases: 11. The chain's CDR3 is CASSLGASGSLNEQFF. As DNA, the CDR3 is TGTGCCAGCAGCTTGGGGGCAAGCGGGAGTTTAAATGAGCAGTTCTTC.

V usage is TRBV28 and J usage is TRBJ2-5; a possible D gene is TRBD1 (6 bases). With 7 bases removed from V and 4 bases from J, the gap between germline ends came to 19 bases. The CDR3 spans 15 residues. Germline V gene sequence: CDR1 MDHEN, CDR2 SYDVKM. The CDR3 nucleotides are TGTGCCAGCACCGCCCCCGGACAGCTGGGAGAGACCCAGTACTTC. This translates into CASTAPGQLGETQYF.

The chain is built from TRBV2 and TRBJ2-3; TRBD2 aligns across 10 bases. The CDR3 has 14 amino acids. The V and J ends lost 6 bases and 0 bases, in that order; junction bases with no gene match: 0. CDR1 is SNHLY and CDR2 is FYNNEI in the germline V gene. The CDR3 sequence: CASRLAGSTDTQYF. The CDR3 nucleotides are TGTGCCAGCAGACTAGCGGGGAGCACAGATACGCAGTATTTT.

The V gene is TRBV5-1, the J gene TRBJ2-6; weak D call: TRBD2 (5 bases). Trimming took 4 bases from V and 2 from J, leaving 10 bases between them. The length of the CDR3 is 15 residues. Per the germline V gene, CDR1 is SGHRS and CDR2 is YFSETQ. The chain's CDR3 is CASSRRTAGANVLTF. The CDR3 DNA sequence: TGCGCCAGCAGCCGGCGGACTGCTGGGGCCAACGTCCTGACTTTC.

The chain uses TRBV9 and TRBJ2-2, with D tentatively TRBD1 (5 bases). V was clipped by 0 bases and J by 6 bases, with 12 bases between them. Germline V gene sequence: CDR1 SGDLS, CDR2 YYNGEE. This CDR3 contains 15 residues. The CDR3 region is CASSVGSVGAGELFF. CDR3 nucleotide sequence: TGTGCCAGCAGCGTAGGATCGGTAGGGGCCGGGGAGCTGTTTTTT. Complete variable domain (other parts from reference TRBV9 and TRBJ2-2): DSGVTQTPKHLITATGQRVTLRCSPRSGDLSVYWYQQSLDQGLQFLIQYYNGEERAKGNILERFSAQQFPDLHSELNLSSLELGDSALYFCASSVGSVGAGELFFGEGSRLTVL.

This chain joins TRBV6-5 and TRBJ1-3; D gene ambiguous. The CDR3 spans 15 residues. Germline CDR1 MNHEY, CDR2 SVGAGI. V dropped 8 bases and J dropped 0 bases, with 14 bases sitting between them. The CDR3 nucleotides read TGTGCCAGCGTCCGAGGGCCCGGCTCTGGAAACACCATATATTTT. Encoded protein: CASVRGPGSGNTIYF.

This clone appeared once. The rearrangement joins TRBV7-2 to TRBJ2-1; possible D gene TRBD2, 6 bases. This CDR3 contains 14 residues. Germline V gene lookup returns CDR1 SGHTA and CDR2 FQGNSA. The V end was cut by 4 bases, the J end by 7 bases, with 14 bases between. CDR3 in amino acids: CASSSGRGWNEQFF. The CDR3 DNA is TGTGCCAGCAGCTCCGGGCGGGGTTGGAATGAGCAGTTCTTC.